This TCR beta chain was recorded in a study of TIL therapy for anti-PD-1-resistant metastatic lung cancer. The immunoSEQ assay was v3. Libraries were sequenced to about 2 million read pairs (survey) or about 4.5-6 million (deep). Data came from immunoSEQ multiplex PCR; TCRdb stores just in-frame clones and leaves some out. The profile shows 25,000 to 40,000 clones, 60% to 80% of them singletons. Time point: pre-treatment sample, taken before nivolumab and TIL therapy. There are 17 residues in the CDR3. Trimming shortened V by 5 bases and J by 2 bases, and 22 bases separated the two germline ends. Germline V lookup: CDR1 SGHVS, CDR2 FNYEAQ.

Here the sequenced sample was blood, taken at baseline. The receptor was derived from a woman between 25 and 85 years old with non-small cell lung cancer. J is TRBJ2-7 and V is TRBV7-6, with unresolved D. For the CDR3, the DNA is TGTGCCAGCAGCGCTACTTCCCCGGACGGAAATGCCTACGAGCAGTACTTC. This codes for CASSATSPDGNAYEQYF.